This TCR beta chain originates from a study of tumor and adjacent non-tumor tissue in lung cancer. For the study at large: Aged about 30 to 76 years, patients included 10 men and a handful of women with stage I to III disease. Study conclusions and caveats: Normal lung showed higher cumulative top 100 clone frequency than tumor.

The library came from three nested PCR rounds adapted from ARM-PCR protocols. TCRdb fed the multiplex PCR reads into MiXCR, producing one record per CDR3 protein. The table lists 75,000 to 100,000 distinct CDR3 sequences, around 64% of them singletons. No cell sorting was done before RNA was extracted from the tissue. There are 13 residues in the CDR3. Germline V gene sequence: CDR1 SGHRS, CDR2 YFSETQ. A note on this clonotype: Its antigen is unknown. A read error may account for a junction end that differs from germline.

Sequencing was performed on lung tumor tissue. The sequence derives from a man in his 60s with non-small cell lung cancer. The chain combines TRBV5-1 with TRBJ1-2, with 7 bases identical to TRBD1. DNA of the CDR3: TGCTCCAGCAGTACAGGGGAAGGGTATGGCTACACCTTC. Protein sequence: CSSSTGEGYGYTF.